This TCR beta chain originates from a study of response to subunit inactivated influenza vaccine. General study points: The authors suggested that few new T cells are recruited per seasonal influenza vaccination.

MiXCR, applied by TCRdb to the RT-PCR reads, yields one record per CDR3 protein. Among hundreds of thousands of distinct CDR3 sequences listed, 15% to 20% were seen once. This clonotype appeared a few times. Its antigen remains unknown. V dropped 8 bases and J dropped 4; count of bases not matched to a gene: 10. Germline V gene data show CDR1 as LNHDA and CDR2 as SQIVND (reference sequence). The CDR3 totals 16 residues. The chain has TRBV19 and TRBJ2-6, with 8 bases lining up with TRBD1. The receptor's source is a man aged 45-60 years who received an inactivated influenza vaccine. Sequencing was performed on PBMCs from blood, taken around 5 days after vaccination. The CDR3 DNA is TGTGCCAGTTGGCCAGGGGGCGCGTTCGGGGCCAACGTCCTGACTTTC. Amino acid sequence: CASWPGGAFGANVLTF.